Listed here is a single TCR beta chain. Naive CD8+ T cells showed CD45RO-CCR7+CD27+CD95-. This sample is part of a study of CXCR3-negative and CXCR3-positive naive CD8 T cells. cDNA libraries for TRB were generated by 5' RACE incorporating UMI labels. From the 5' RACE reads, TCRdb lists one entry per CDR3 protein and no DNA. Recorded for this sample: fewer than 50,000 distinct CDR3 sequences. The length of the CDR3 is 15 residues. Germline lookup yields CDR1 MDHEN and CDR2 SYDVKM. The chain has TRBV28 and TRBJ2-7; checking the TCRdb D call of TRBD1 is not possible without DNA. Sequencing input: naive CXCR3- CD8+ T cells from blood. Noted subset: CD45RO-CCR7+CD27+CD95- naive CD8+ T cells lacking CXCR3 (TNR3-). This TCR derives from a human donor in good health. Some clones in this sample may be carry-over from other donors' samples. CDR3 in amino acids: CASSSDWGGRNEQYF.